The T cell receptor beta chain under discussion was sequenced for a study of a mutant IDH1 vaccine in newly diagnosed glioma. At the level of the study: The sex distribution of treated patients was around 62% male and around 38% female, with a mean age of around 40 years. Before enrollment, patients got radiotherapy alone, temozolomide alone, or mostly the combination.

Time point defined: baseline, week 1 (first vaccination visit). The treatment: pre-vaccination baseline after standard-of-care therapy. Some clones are missing from TCRdb's copy, which holds only in-frame ones; the method was immunoSEQ multiplex PCR. The sample holds 15,000 to 20,000 clones, around 95% seen once. The specimen was peripheral blood mononuclear cells (PBMCs), collected from a glioma patient treated with radiotherapy, temozolomide or both. The source of this sequence is a woman between 18 and 29 years old with glioma. Some clones in this sample may be carry-over from other donors' samples.

The CDR3 coding sequence is TGTGCCAGCAGTCTTAGCGGGATCTCCTACAATGAGCAGTTCTTC. This sequence encodes CASSLSGISYNEQFF. The rearrangement uses TRBV28 and TRBJ2-1, with TRBD2 matching 8 bases. The CDR3 is 15 residues long. Germline V lookup: CDR1 MDHEN, CDR2 SYDVKM. V was clipped by 5 bases and J by 0 bases; unmatched bases: 3.